These T cell receptor beta chains were read from a single sample in a study of OX40 agonist ivuxolimab in advanced cancers. The assay was immunoSEQ multiplex PCR, and TCRdb's table has in-frame clones only and misses some. The table lists about 83,000 clones, about 81% of them singletons. Sequenced material: CD4+ or CD8+ T cells sorted from blood, taken in a trial of the OX40 agonist ivuxolimab. Receptor source: an adult with an advanced solid tumor such as melanoma, head and neck, liver or kidney cancer. Each CDR3 is given with its conserved first and last residue. The D gene is left open where the match is weak. Size is stated for part of the rows, as once, few or many counts, or as a class when the clone is expanded.

TRBV7-9,TRBJ1-5,-,-,TGTGCCAGCAGCCTCGGACGGAACAATCAGCCCCAGCATTTT,CASSLGRNNQPQHF
TRBV7-6,TRBJ2-3,-,few,TGTGCCAGCAGCCTTGGACCAGACACAGATACGCAGTATTTT,CASSLGPDTDTQYF
TRBV7-2,TRBJ2-3,TRBD2,-,TGTGCCAGCAGCTTTAGCGGGGGGGCCACAGATACGCAGTATTTT,CASSFSGGATDTQYF
TRBV2,TRBJ2-5,-,-,TGTGCCAGCAGTGGAGGGGTTCGTCGGGAGACCCAGTACTTC,CASSGGVRRETQYF
TRBV11-3,TRBJ2-7,TRBD2,once,TGTGCCAGCAGCTTCGGCGCGGGGGACGAGCAGTACTTC,CASSFGAGDEQYF
TRBV30,TRBJ1-1,-,-,TGTGCCTGGAGTTCCCGAGGGGGGACTGAAGCTTTCTTT,CAWSSRGGTEAFF
TRBV7-2,TRBJ2-1,-,-,TGTGCCAGCAGCTTAGATCATACGGGGGGACAACGGATGCAGTTCTTC,CASSLDHTGGQRMQFF
TRBV27,TRBJ1-4,-,-,TGTGCCAGCAGAACTAATGAAAAACTGTTTTTT,CASRTNEKLFF
TRBV7-8,TRBJ2-2,-,-,TGTGCCAGCGGCGGTGAGCAGGGAATCGGGGAGCTGTTTTTT,CASGGEQGIGELFF
TRBV7-2,TRBJ1-5,-,-,TGTGCCAGCAGAGAATCCCCGAGTCAGCCCCAGCATTTT,CASRESPSQPQHF
TRBV6-6,TRBJ1-1,-,once,TGTGCCAGCAGTTACAACCCCATGAACACTGAAGCTTTCTTT,CASSYNPMNTEAFF
TRBV4-3,TRBJ1-2,-,-,TGCGCCAGCAGCCAAGAACGGGGCAGGGTGCTTGGCTACACCTTC,CASSQERGRVLGYTF
TRBV7-9,TRBJ2-5,-,few,TGTGCCAGCAGCTTAGGGACATCCCAAGAGACCCAGTACTTC,CASSLGTSQETQYF
TRBV7-9,TRBJ1-6,-,-,TGTGCCAGCAGCTTAGATGGGCGCAGTTCACCCCTCCACTTT,CASSLDGRSSPLHF
TRBV11-1,TRBJ2-7,-,few,TGTGCCAGCAGCTTAGGGGACAAGGCCTACGAGCAGTACTTC,CASSLGDKAYEQYF
TRBV30,TRBJ1-1,-,few,TGTGCCTGGAGCGGACACATGAACACTGAAGCTTTCTTT,CAWSGHMNTEAFF
TRBV30,TRBJ1-2,-,-,TGTGCCTGGAGTGTATACGTCGCGGGTCGCCGAGGCTACACCTTC,CAWSVYVAGRRGYTF
TRBV5-1,TRBJ1-2,TRBD1,many,TGCGCCAGCAGCTTCCTACAGGGGTTAGAGGGCTACACCTTC,CASSFLQGLEGYTF
TRBV5-6,TRBJ1-6,TRBD1,once,TGTGCCAGCAGCTTTTGGGACAGGGTGAATTCACCCCTCCACTTT,CASSFWDRVNSPLHF
TRBV6-1,TRBJ2-3,TRBD2,once,TGTGCCAATCGGGGGGCAGATACGCAGTATTTT,CANRGADTQYF
TRBV10-3,TRBJ1-5,-,-,TGTGCCATCAGTGCGGAGGGAAGGCCCCAGCATTTT,CAISAEGRPQHF
TRBV5-3,TRBJ1-5,TRBD1,-,TGTGCCAGAAGCTCACAGGGGGCCAATCAGCCCCAGCATTTT,CARSSQGANQPQHF
TRBV13,TRBJ2-4,TRBD2,-,TGTGCCAGCAGCTTGCGGGGGACCCTAGCCAAAAACATTCAGTACTTC,CASSLRGTLAKNIQYF
TRBV5-1,TRBJ1-3,-,-,TGCGCCAGCAGCTTGGATGGGGCCTCTCTTGGAAACACCATATATTTT,CASSLDGASLGNTIYF
TRBV9,TRBJ2-1,-,-,TGTGCCAGCAGCGTCCTCGCTTCCTACAATGAGCAGTTCTTC,CASSVLASYNEQFF
TRBV7-3,TRBJ2-5,-,-,TGTGCCAGCAGCCCAACCCCCTCCCAAGAGACCCAGTACTTC,CASSPTPSQETQYF
TRBV10-1,TRBJ2-1,-,-,TGCGCCAGCAGTGAAAACAGGCAATACAATGAGCAGTTCTTC,CASSENRQYNEQFF
TRBV29-1,TRBJ2-5,-,-,TGCAGCGTTGAGCGGACGAGCGAAGAGACCCAGTACTTC,CSVERTSEETQYF
TRBV27,TRBJ1-5,TRBD1,-,TGTGCCAGCAGGAGTAACAGGGACAGTGTTAATCAGCCCCAGCATTTT,CASRSNRDSVNQPQHF
TRBV21-1,TRBJ2-1,-,-,TGTGCCAGCAGCCCGCAGTTCTTC,CASSPQFF
TRBV5-1,TRBJ2-7,-,-,TGCGCCAGCAGCATGGGGGTAGGAGCCTCCTACGAGCAGTACTTC,CASSMGVGASYEQYF
TRBV5-1,TRBJ1-6,TRBD1,once,TGCGCCAGCAGCTTAGGGATCTACAGGGGGAGAAATAATTCACCCCTCCACTTT,CASSLGIYRGRNNSPLHF
TRBV21-1,TRBJ1-2,-,once,TGTGCCAGCCTCCCGAAGGGACAGACTCACAACTATGGCTACACCTTC,CASLPKGQTHNYGYTF
TRBV4-1,TRBJ2-7,TRBD1,-,TGCGCCAGCAGCCAACGTGGACAGGGTGGCTCCTACGAGCAGTACTTC,CASSQRGQGGSYEQYF
TRBV4-2,TRBJ2-2,TRBD1,-,TGTGCCAGCACGAGACAGGGAGACACCGGGGAGCTGTTTTTT,CASTRQGDTGELFF
TRBV7-3,TRBJ1-1,-,-,TGTGCCAGCAGCTCCCAGGGTCGGGGCACTGAAGCTTTCTTT,CASSSQGRGTEAFF
TRBV9,TRBJ1-2,-,-,TGTGCCAGCAGCCCAACTTACGGCTATGGCTACACCTTC,CASSPTYGYGYTF